The T cell receptor beta chain under discussion was sequenced for a study of T cell changes during pregnancy in multiple sclerosis. This clone was counted a single time. Data came from immunoSEQ multiplex PCR; TCRdb stores just in-frame clones and leaves some out. The profile shows fewer than 45,000 clones, just over 90% of them singletons. The CDR3 has 15 residues. The source is a female donor with multiple sclerosis, enrolled in a pregnancy study. Source: CD4+ T cells from peripheral blood mononuclear cells, taken in the third trimester of pregnancy. The chain recombines TRBV1 with TRBJ1-6. TRBV1 is flagged as a pseudogene. The CDR3 DNA sequence: TGCACCAGCAGCCAAGTTGGGAGAGTTAATTCACCCCTCCACTTT. It specifies CTSSQVGRVNSPLHF.